Shown below are 14 T cell receptor beta chains from a single sample sequenced in a study of blood T cell repertoires in COVID-19. Profiling relied on immunoSEQ multiplex PCR, and the TCRdb table lists in-frame clones only, not all of them. Of some 280,000 clones detected, approximately 90% appear once; the ten largest clones hold around 3%. Sequencing used peripheral blood. The receptor set was obtained from a woman in her twenties or thirties with active or convalescent COVID-19.

The chain has TRBV10-3 and TRBJ1-2, with D unresolved. This CDR3 has 13 residues. Germline CDR1 is ENHRY and CDR2 is SYGVKD. Trimming took 6 bases from V and 8 from J, leaving 16 bases between them. CDR3 DNA sequence: TGTGCCATCAGCCCCCTAACCGCCCGAGGCTACACCTTC. Protein sequence: CAISPLTARGYTF.

This rearrangement joins TRBV30 to TRBJ1-2; the D gene is possibly TRBD1 (5 bases). V gave up 0 bases and J gave up 6 bases, with 14 bases separating them. The CDR3 totals 14 residues. Germline CDR1 GTSNPN, CDR2 SVGIG (reference sequence). This chain's CDR3 is CAWSVLTAVNGYTF. The CDR3 coding sequence is TGTGCCTGGAGTGTACTGACAGCAGTAAATGGCTACACCTTC.

The chain employs TRBV10-3 and TRBJ1-6, with 7 positions matching TRBD1. In germline, CDR1 is ENHRY, CDR2 SYGVKD. The J segment lost 4 bases and the V segment lost 4 bases, leaving 4 bases of the junction unmatched. This CDR3 contains 15 residues. CDR3 amino acids: CAISVGTVYNSPLHF. The CDR3 DNA follows: TGTGCCATCAGTGTTGGGACAGTATATAATTCACCCCTCCACTTT.

This chain connects TRBV11-2 to TRBJ2-1; the D gene is possibly TRBD2 (7 bases). CDR1 and CDR2 from the germline V gene are SGHAT and FQNNGV. The CDR3 extends over 16 amino acids. Between the trimmed V and J ends, which lost 4 bases and 8 bases, there was a span of 21 bases. The CDR3 DNA reads as TGTGCCAGCAGCTCGCGGGGGCTAGTTTTCCCCGATGAGCAGTTCTTC. Protein: CASSSRGLVFPDEQFF.

To note about this clone: This same CDR3 is encoded by further DNA sequences in the sample. CDR3: CASTDRGNQPQHF. The CDR3 DNA sequence: TGTGCCAGTACTGACAGGGGGAATCAGCCCCAGCATTTT. V usage is TRBV19 and J usage is TRBJ1-5; 9 nucleotides line up with TRBD1. The CDR3 covers 13 residues. Germline V lookup: CDR1 LNHDA, CDR2 SQIVND (reference sequence). V shed 7 bases, J shed 4 bases, and the junction held 2 bases outside the gene matches. Full variable domain (remainder filled in from reference TRBV19 and TRBJ1-5): DGGITQSPKYLFRKEGQNVTLSCEQNLNHDAMYWYRQDPGQGLRLIYYSQIVNDFQKGDIAEGYSVSREKKESFPLTVTSAQKNPTAFYLCASTDRGNQPQHFGDGTRLSIL.

The V and J genes are TRBV6-5 and TRBJ2-7, with TRBD2 matching over 11 bases. The CDR3 runs to 16 residues. Germline CDR1 MNHEY, CDR2 SVGAGI. The junction had 6 bases not matched to a gene; V was cut back by 4 bases and J by 1 base. The CDR3 region has the DNA TGTGCCAGCAGTTTCACGACTAGCGGGGATTCCTACGAGCAGTACTTC. Encoded protein: CASSFTTSGDSYEQYF.

V is TRBV27 and J is TRBJ2-7; 9 bases line up with TRBD1. J was trimmed by 2 bases and V by 5 bases; bases with no gene match: 10. Per germline, CDR1 MNHEY and CDR2 SMNVEV (reference sequence). The CDR3 is made up of 16 amino acids. The CDR3 DNA sequence: TGTGCCAGCAGTGTCACCACCGGGACAGGGCCCTACGAGCAGTACTTC. Translating it yields CASSVTTGTGPYEQYF.

The V call is TRBV5-6, the J call TRBJ1-1, with 8 bases matching TRBD1. Per germline, CDR1 SGHDT and CDR2 YYEEEE. The CDR3 has 14 residues. Trimming at V came to 4 bases and at J to 4 bases, leaving 6 bases not matched to a gene. This CDR3 reads CASSPDRGSTEAFF. In DNA, the CDR3 is TGTGCCAGCAGCCCCGACAGGGGTAGCACTGAAGCTTTCTTT.

This clone was seen only a few times. The V and J genes are TRBV23-1 and TRBJ1-5; 8 bases fit TRBD1. TRBV23-1 is noted as an ORF with a role that remains uncertain. The CDR3 extends over 18 amino acids. J was trimmed by 5 bases and V by 4 bases; bases with no gene match: 16. CDR3 sequence: CASSPPRRTGFPHQPQHF. The CDR3 coding sequence is TGCGCCAGCAGTCCACCTAGGCGGACAGGGTTTCCTCATCAGCCCCAGCATTTT.

V and J are TRBV29-1 and TRBJ1-2; 9 nucleotides match TRBD1. CDR1 is SQVTM and CDR2 is ANQGSEA in the germline V gene. The CDR3 runs to 13 residues. Unmatched junction bases numbered 2, after V lost 1 base and J lost 5 bases. CDR3 sequence (DNA): TGCAGCGTTGAAGTGGGACAGGGTTATGGCTACACCTTC. It specifies CSVEVGQGYGYTF.

The chain recombines TRBV7-2 with TRBJ1-2; 9 bases are a match to TRBD1. Germline values: CDR1 SGHTA, CDR2 FQGNSA. With V trimmed by 5 bases and J by 7 bases, 8 bases remained unmatched. CDR3 length equals 14 residues. The CDR3 protein is CASSRGQGLGGYTF. The CDR3 nucleotides read TGTGCCAGCAGCCGCGGACAGGGGTTGGGTGGCTACACCTTC.

V gene TRBV10-1 combines with J gene TRBJ1-2; D is unclear. The CDR3 contains 17 residues. Per the germline V gene, CDR1 is WNHNN and CDR2 is SYGVQD (reference sequence). Trimming took 9 bases from V and 4 from J, leaving 27 bases between them. The DNA for the CDR3 is TGCGCCAGACCAACCCCAACCCATCTGTCTAGCATCTATGGCTACACCTTC. It encodes CARPTPTHLSSIYGYTF.

This sequence joins TRBV6-5 and TRBJ1-4; possible D gene TRBD1, 6 bases. CDR3 length: 13 residues. Per the germline V gene, CDR1 is MNHEY and CDR2 is SVGAGI. The V gene lost 7 bases and the J gene lost 7 bases, with 13 bases spanning the gap. CDR3 DNA sequence: TGTGCCAGCACTACCAGGGGAAGTGAAAAACTGTTTTTT. Its translation is CASTTRGSEKLFF.

The chain joins TRBV6-2 or TRBV6-3 to TRBJ2-3; 8 bases are a match to TRBD1. V trimming: 6 bases; J trimming: 4 bases; junction bases outside the gene matches: 6. The CDR3 covers 14 residues. Germline loops: CDR1 MNHEY, CDR2 SVGEGT. DNA of the CDR3: TGTGCCAGCAGCCGACAGGGGCCCGCAGATACGCAGTATTTT. Protein: CASSRQGPADTQYF.